The clone carrying this T cell receptor (beta chain) was picked up many times. This CDR3 contains 13 residues. Trimming shortened V by 2 bases and J by 4 bases, and 9 bases separated the two germline ends. CDR1 is SGHKS and CDR2 is YYEKEE in the germline V gene (reference sequence). Unique molecular identifiers were incorporated when the TCRbeta library was constructed. TCRdb reprocessed the PCR reads via MiXCR and lists one record per CDR3 protein. The sample lists 200,000 to 250,000 distinct CDR3 sequences, about a tenth seen once, with 28% in the top ten. The sample originates from a study of T-cell reconstitution after alpha-beta-depleted transplantation in children.

This material consisted of PBMCs, taken before TCRalphabeta/CD19-depleted stem cell transplant. The chain is built from TRBV5-5 and TRBJ1-2; D unclear. The TCR originated in a child less than two years old with acute myeloid leukemia, due to receive a stem cell transplant. The CDR3 DNA is TGTGCCAGCAGCTTCTCACTGCCCTATGGCTACACCTTC. Amino acid sequence: CASSFSLPYGYTF.